This TCR beta chain was identified during a study of T cell responses to AZD1222 COVID-19 vaccine. A remark on this clone: Its antigen is unidentified.

The V and J ends lost 6 bases and 7 bases respectively, with 13 bases between them. This CDR3 is 13 amino acids long. Germline V CDR1 and CDR2: MNHEY, SVGAGI. Repertoires were generated with immunoSEQ multiplex PCR, while TCRdb's copy carries only in-frame clones and drops some. This sample has approximately 140,000 clones, with approximately 90% found just once. Findings of the study overall: Within unmutated variant regions lay the reported targets of nearly half of spike-specific TCRs. Spike-wide coverage was observed for vaccine-associated CD4 TCRs, with dominant responses at 160-218 and 743-854. Donors in the cohort were predominantly white British and more often female, and clonal diversity was possibly underestimated.

This receptor was obtained from an adult in good health. The sequences come from peripheral blood, collected on day 0 of AZD1222 vaccination. The chain joins TRBV6-5 to TRBJ1-3; unclear D gene. The DNA of the CDR3 is TGTGCCAGCAGCCAACCCTTCGCGAACACCATATATTTT. Translating gives CASSQPFANTIYF.